The next 24 T cell receptor beta chains were all read from a single sample in a study of blood T cell repertoires in COVID-19. The table came from immunoSEQ multiplex PCR; TCRdb's copy has only in-frame clones and leaves some out. The sample lists 210,000 or so clones; roughly 90% were seen once. Sequenced input: peripheral blood. These receptors all come from a woman aged 55-70 years with acute or convalescent COVID-19.

The chain links TRBV5-1 to TRBJ2-1; 12 bases are a match to TRBD1. Unmatched junction bases numbered 10, after V lost 4 bases and J lost 8 bases. The CDR3 runs to 16 residues. Looked up from germline, CDR1 is SGHRS and CDR2 is YFSETQ. This CDR3 is CASSPQPGQGAYEQFF. CDR3 nucleotide sequence: TGCGCCAGCAGCCCCCAACCGGGACAGGGGGCCTATGAGCAGTTCTTC.

This chain connects TRBV4-3 to TRBJ1-2; tentatively, D is TRBD1 (5 bases). The CDR3 contains 16 residues. Trimming cost V 0 bases and J 1 base, with 12 bases left between them. Per germline, CDR1 LGHNA and CDR2 YSLEER. The CDR3 DNA sequence: TGCGCCAGCAGCCAAGATCTGGCAGGGAATAACTATGGCTACACCTTC. This gives the protein CASSQDLAGNNYGYTF.

The chain is built from TRBV11-2 and TRBJ2-3; D may be TRBD2 (5 bases). Germline lookup yields CDR1 SGHAT and CDR2 FQNNGV. This CDR3 has 13 residues. V lost 5 bases and J 6 bases, leaving 12 bases between the germline ends. CDR3: CASSPGGMDTQYF. The DNA for the CDR3 is TGTGCCAGCAGCCCCGGAGGTATGGATACGCAGTATTTT. Full variable domain (outside the CDR3, taken from reference TRBV11-2 and TRBJ2-3): EAGVAQSPRYKIIEKRQSVAFWCNPISGHATLYWYQQILGQGPKLLIQFQNNGVVDDSQLPKDRFSAERLKGVDSTLKIQPAKLEDSAVYLCASSPGGMDTQYFGPGTRLTVL.

The chain's CDR3 is CASSLGRGFSGANVLTF. CDR3 in DNA: TGTGCCAGCAGCCTCGGCCGGGGGTTCTCTGGGGCCAACGTCCTGACTTTC. This chain joins TRBV3-1 (or the pseudogene TRBV3-2) and TRBJ2-6; possible D gene TRBD2, 6 bases. V lost 4 bases to trimming and J lost 0 bases, with 13 bases between them. This CDR3 spans 17 amino acids. Germline CDR1 and CDR2: LGHDT and YNNKEL (reference sequence).

The V call is TRBV7-9, the J call TRBJ1-5; a weak D match, TRBD1 (5 bases). The CDR3 is made up of 14 amino acids. V gave up 7 bases and J gave up 6 bases, with 16 bases separating them. Germline V gene lookup returns CDR1 SEHNR and CDR2 FQNEAQ (reference sequence). CDR3 amino acids: CASIPLGVGQPQHF. CDR3 in DNA: TGTGCCAGCATCCCTCTAGGGGTTGGTCAGCCCCAGCATTTT.

The chain has TRBV5-1 and TRBJ1-1; TRBD1 might be the D (6 bases). Germline V lookup: CDR1 SGHRS, CDR2 YFSETQ. This CDR3 region has 13 residues. V was pared by 4 bases and J by 2 bases, with 9 bases between. The CDR3 nucleotides read TGCGCCAGCAGCAGACAGGTAAACACTGAAGCTTTCTTT. Its protein product is CASSRQVNTEAFF.

The V and J genes are TRBV7-9 and TRBJ2-1; 8 nucleotides agree with TRBD1. The CDR3 totals 15 residues. The germline V gene encodes CDR1 SEHNR and CDR2 FQNEAQ (reference sequence). The V and J ends lost 0 bases and 6 bases, in that order; junction bases with no gene match: 4. The CDR3 region has the DNA TGTGCCAGCAGCTTAGCGGGACAGGCTTCCAATGAGCAGTTCTTC. Its protein product is CASSLAGQASNEQFF.

V and J are TRBV9 and TRBJ2-5; 7 positions agree with TRBD2. Trimming took 3 bases from V and 8 from J; bases not matched to a gene: 10. Germline loops: CDR1 SGDLS, CDR2 YYNGEE. CDR3 length: 14 amino acids. The CDR3 loop reads CASSAPSGVPTQYF. In nucleotides, the CDR3 is TGTGCCAGCAGCGCTCCGAGCGGGGTCCCCACCCAGTACTTC. Full variable domain (rest looked up from reference TRBV9 and TRBJ2-5): DSGVTQTPKHLITATGQRVTLRCSPRSGDLSVYWYQQSLDQGLQFLIQYYNGEERAKGNILERFSAQQFPDLHSELNLSSLELGDSALYFCASSAPSGVPTQYFGPGTRLLVL.

The V call is TRBV19, the J call TRBJ2-2; D is uncertain. CDR3 length: 14 amino acids. Trimming cost V 0 bases and J 1 base, with 3 bases left between them. Germline loops: CDR1 LNHDA, CDR2 SQIVND (reference sequence). The CDR3 spells CASSIDRNTGELFF. The CDR3 bases are TGTGCCAGTAGTATAGATCGGAACACCGGGGAGCTGTTTTTT. Full variable domain (outside the CDR3, taken from reference TRBV19 and TRBJ2-2): DGGITQSPKYLFRKEGQNVTLSCEQNLNHDAMYWYRQDPGQGLRLIYYSQIVNDFQKGDIAEGYSVSREKKESFPLTVTSAQKNPTAFYLCASSIDRNTGELFFGEGSRLTVL.

The rearrangement uses TRBV14 and TRBJ1-4; D remains unclear. This CDR3 is 16 amino acids long. V was shortened by 3 bases and J by 3 bases, with 14 bases between the two germline ends. Per germline, CDR1 SGHDN and CDR2 FVKESK. CDR3 coding DNA: TGTGCCAGCAGCCAGGGATTGGTGGGAGCTAATGAAAAACTGTTTTTT. The encoded protein is CASSQGLVGANEKLFF.

Only one count was recorded for this clone. The chain employs TRBV15 and TRBJ1-6, with 7 bases identical to TRBD1. Looked up from germline, CDR1 is LNHNV and CDR2 is YYDKDF (reference sequence). The junction had 4 bases not matched to a gene; V was cut back by 2 bases and J by 3 bases. The CDR3 is 16 amino acids. CDR3 in amino acids: CATSRTGQVYNSPLHF. In nucleotides, the CDR3 is TGTGCCACCAGCAGAACCGGACAGGTCTATAATTCACCCCTCCACTTT.

The chain uses TRBV13 and TRBJ1-1; 11 nucleotides line up with TRBD1. CDR3 length equals 14 residues. V lost 5 bases, J lost 12 bases, and 11 bases stayed unmatched. Germline CDR1 is PRHDT and CDR2 is FYEKMQ (reference sequence). The CDR3 DNA sequence: TGTGCCAGCAGCCCGAAGGGGACAGGGGGTTTGACTTTCTTT. Encoded protein: CASSPKGTGGLTFF.

The rearrangement links TRBV7-9 to TRBJ2-1; D possibly corresponds to TRBD2 (5 bases). Germline CDR1 and CDR2: SEHNR and FQNEAQ (reference sequence). Trimming took off 2 bases at V and 5 bases at J, with 13 bases between the two ends. The CDR3 sequence is 15 residues long. The CDR3 region has the DNA TGTGCCAGCAGCTTAATAGGTCTAGCAAACAATGAGCAGTTCTTC. It translates to CASSLIGLANNEQFF.

The chain links TRBV3-1 (or the pseudogene TRBV3-2) to TRBJ2-2, with D unresolved. Trimming left V 4 bases short and J 1 base short, with 7 bases between. From germline, CDR1 is LGHDT and CDR2 YNNKEL (reference sequence). The CDR3 spans 14 residues. CDR3 sequence: CASSPQVNTGELFF. The DNA of the CDR3 is TGTGCCAGCAGCCCCCAGGTGAACACCGGGGAGCTGTTTTTT.

V usage is TRBV19 and J usage is TRBJ2-5; D uncertain. CDR1 is LNHDA and CDR2 is SQIVND in the germline V gene (reference sequence). CDR3 size: 13 residues. Between the trimmed V and J ends, which lost 5 bases and 7 bases, there was a span of 14 bases. The CDR3 is CASSPTASGTQYF. The CDR3 nucleotides read TGTGCCAGTAGTCCCACCGCTTCGGGGACCCAGTACTTC. The complete variable domain, with remaining parts taken from reference TRBV19 and TRBJ2-5, reads DGGITQSPKYLFRKEGQNVTLSCEQNLNHDAMYWYRQDPGQGLRLIYYSQIVNDFQKGDIAEGYSVSREKKESFPLTVTSAQKNPTAFYLCASSPTASGTQYFGPGTRLLVL.

A word on this clone: A read error may produce the germline difference seen at one junction end. The chain joins TRBV4-1 to TRBJ2-5; D ambiguous. Germline V gives CDR1 MGHRA, CDR2 YSYEKL. CDR3 length equals 17 residues. The DNA for the CDR3 is TGCGACAGCAGCCAAGAACGTGCGACGGGTAACCAAGAGACCCAGTACTTC. It translates to CDSSQERATGNQETQYF.

This clone has a single count. CDR3 loop: CAWSQLPLGMGGFGPQHF. CDR3 sequence (DNA): TGTGCCTGGAGTCAGCTCCCCCTTGGGATGGGGGGATTTGGGCCCCAGCATTTT. The gene calls are TRBV30 and TRBJ1-5, with a tentative D call TRBD1 (5 bases). Trimming cost V 2 bases and J 9 bases, with 29 bases left between them. The CDR3 spans 18 residues. Per the germline V gene, CDR1 is GTSNPN and CDR2 is SVGIG (reference sequence).

The chain combines TRBV5-1 with TRBJ1-4, with D possibly matching TRBD1 (5 bases). V was pared by 4 bases and J by 7 bases, with 17 bases between. The CDR3 is made up of 15 amino acids. Germline V lookup: CDR1 SGHRS, CDR2 YFSETQ. CDR3 sequence (DNA): TGCGCCAGCAGCGCTTCTTGGGGGGATAGTGAAAAACTGTTTTTT. Its protein is CASSASWGDSEKLFF.

This clone was picked up one time. The V gene is TRBV20-1, the J gene TRBJ2-5; 8 positions match TRBD2. CDR3 length equals 17 residues. Germline V gives CDR1 DFQATT, CDR2 SNEGSKA (reference sequence). After removal of 3 bases from V and 2 bases from J, the junction contained 14 bases not matched to a gene. The chain's CDR3 is CSASFGTGGLLQETQYF. CDR3 DNA sequence: TGCAGTGCTAGTTTCGGCACGGGGGGGTTATTACAAGAGACCCAGTACTTC.

The chain is built from TRBV18 and TRBJ1-2; 11 positions agree with TRBD1. Germline CDR1 is KGHSH and CDR2 is LQKENI. The ends lost 3 bases at V and 2 bases at J; junction bases unmatched: 2. This CDR3 is built from 15 residues. The CDR3 loop reads CASSPGQGGNYGYTF. CDR3 sequence (DNA): TGTGCCAGCTCACCGGGACAGGGGGGCAACTATGGCTACACCTTC.

The chain uses TRBV12-5 and TRBJ1-5, with TRBD1 matching 9 bases. The V and J ends lost 0 bases and 0 bases, in that order; junction bases with no gene match: 12. The germline CDR1 and CDR2 sequences are LGHNT and FRNRAP. CDR3 length: 20 amino acids. CDR3 in amino acids: CASGLVLIIGTGNSNQPQHF. In DNA, the CDR3 is TGTGCTAGTGGTTTGGTACTGATTATCGGGACAGGGAATAGCAATCAGCCCCAGCATTTT.

This chain uses TRBV7-3 with TRBJ2-5; TRBD1 is a possible D gene (6 bases). V dropped 5 bases and J dropped 4 bases, with 14 bases sitting between them. Germline CDR1 is SGHTA and CDR2 is FQGTGA. CDR3 length: 14 residues. This chain's CDR3 is CASSPQGRGETQYF. In DNA form, the CDR3 reads TGTGCCAGCAGCCCACAGGGCCGGGGAGAGACCCAGTACTTC.

This chain links TRBV2 with TRBJ1-4, with D perhaps matching TRBD1 (6 bases). CDR1 and CDR2 from the germline V gene are SNHLY and FYNNEI. The CDR3 length is 18 residues. V was clipped by 6 bases and J by 0 bases, with 20 bases between them. CDR3 DNA: TGTGCCAGCAGGTGGGATGGACAGTGGGGATCAACTAATGAAAAACTGTTTTTT. It is translated as CASRWDGQWGSTNEKLFF.

This sequence joins TRBV7-2 and TRBJ1-5; D not certain. Trimming took 4 bases from V and 4 from J, leaving 14 bases between them. The CDR3 is made up of 15 amino acids. Germline V gene sequence: CDR1 SGHTA, CDR2 FQGNSA. CDR3: CASSSGLLVNQPQHF. The CDR3 nucleotides read TGTGCCAGCAGCTCCGGACTACTCGTAAATCAGCCCCAGCATTTT.